Each of the 3 T cell receptor beta chains below was sequenced from the same sample in a study of tumor-infiltrating lymphocytes in oesophageal squamous cell carcinoma. A single record per CDR3 protein comes from TCRdb applying MiXCR to the PCR reads. The table includes fewer than 20,000 distinct CDR3 sequences, under 45% detected once. The sample taken for sequencing was esophageal tumor tissue. The receptors here all came from a male donor with esophageal squamous cell carcinoma.

This clonotype occurred many times. The chain joins TRBV6-1 to TRBJ1-2; 8 bases map to TRBD1. This CDR3 has 13 residues. V trimming: 5 bases; J trimming: 8 bases; junction bases outside the gene matches: 7. Germline V CDR1 and CDR2: MNHNS, SASEGT. CDR3 nucleotides: TGTGCCAGCAGTAAGACAGGGGCTTGGGGCTACACCTTC. Its protein product is CASSKTGAWGYTF.

About this clonotype itself: The conserved final phenylalanine or tryptophan is absent from the CDR3, which likely points to a read error. It is unclear where the CDR3 begins or ends on the DNA, so no DNA is shown, and the CDR3 is as TCRdb lists it. V is TRBV7-6 and J is TRBJ2-1; TRBD2 is taken as the D call from the table, unchecked against the DNA. CDR1 is SGHVS and CDR2 is FNYEAQ in the germline V gene. The CDR3 length is 8 residues, termini included. The CDR3 loop is CASSSNPP.

There are many counts of this clonotype. This chain uses TRBV24-1 with TRBJ2-2, with TRBD2 matching over 8 bases. From germline, CDR1 is KGHDR and CDR2 SFDVKD. CDR3 length: 17 amino acids. V was pared by 3 bases and J by 6 bases, with 11 bases of the junction left unmatched. The CDR3: CATSDVAGGDRPGELFF. The DNA for the CDR3 is TGTGCCACCAGTGATGTAGCCGGGGGGGACCGGCCCGGGGAGCTGTTTTTT.